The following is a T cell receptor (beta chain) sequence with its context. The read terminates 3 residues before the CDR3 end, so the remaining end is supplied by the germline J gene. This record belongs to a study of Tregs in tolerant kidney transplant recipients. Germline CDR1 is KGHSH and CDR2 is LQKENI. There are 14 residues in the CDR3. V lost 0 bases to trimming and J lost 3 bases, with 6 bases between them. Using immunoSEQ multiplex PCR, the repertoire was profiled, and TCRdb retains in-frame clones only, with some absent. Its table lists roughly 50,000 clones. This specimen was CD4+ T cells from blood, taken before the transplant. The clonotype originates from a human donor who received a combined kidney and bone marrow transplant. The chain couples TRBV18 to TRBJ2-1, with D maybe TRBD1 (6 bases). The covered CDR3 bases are TGTGCCAGCTCACCACCAGGGGGCTACAATGAG. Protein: CASSPPGGYNE. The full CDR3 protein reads CASSPPGGYNEQFF.